These T cell receptor beta chains were read from a single sample in a study of response to subunit inactivated influenza vaccine. TCRdb passed the RT-PCR reads through MiXCR, listing each CDR3 protein once. The table includes about 160,000 distinct CDR3 sequences, 9.5% to 13% detected once. The specimen was non-naive T cells sorted from PBMCs, collected roughly 47 days after vaccination. Source of these receptors: a man between 50 and 59 years old who received an inactivated influenza vaccine. Each CDR3 is given with its conserved first and last residue. The D gene is left open where the match is weak. Rows may omit the clone size; those that give it use once, few, many or a size class.

J | size | V | D | CDR3 | DNA
TRBJ1-2 | many | TRBV4-2 | . | CASSQESGYGYTF | TGTGCCAGCAGCCAAGAGAGCGGCTATGGCTACACCTTC
TRBJ2-1 | many | TRBV11-1 | . | CASSLSGAYNEQFF | TGTGCCAGCAGCTTATCCGGGGCCTACAATGAGCAGTTCTTC
TRBJ2-7 | few | TRBV11-2 | . | CASSPTPGQGEFYEQYF | TGTGCCAGCAGCCCCACCCCGGGCCAGGGAGAGTTCTACGAGCAGTACTTC
TRBJ2-7 | few | TRBV28 | . | CAAGFGAQEQYF | TGTGCCGCCGGTTTCGGGGCTCAGGAGCAGTACTTC
TRBJ2-3 | . | TRBV7-2 | TRBD2 | CASSQLAGDTQYF | TGTGCCAGCAGCCAACTAGCGGGGGATACGCAGTATTTT
TRBJ2-5 | . | TRBV9 | . | CASSVGVYQETQYF | TGTGCCAGCAGCGTAGGGGTATACCAAGAGACCCAGTACTTC
TRBJ2-5 | few | TRBV7-9 | . | CASSLVASAETQYF | TGTGCCAGCAGCTTAGTTGCTAGCGCAGAGACCCAGTACTTC
TRBJ2-1 | few | TRBV20-1 | TRBD2 | CSASPGTSGGYEQFF | TGCAGTGCTAGCCCCGGGACTAGCGGGGGGTATGAGCAGTTCTTC
TRBJ2-1 | . | TRBV19 | TRBD1 | CASSSPGQGRYNEQFF | TGTGCCAGTAGTAGCCCGGGACAGGGGAGGTACAATGAGCAGTTCTTC
TRBJ1-2 | . | TRBV20-1 | . | CSARRPEPGDYGYTF | TGCAGTGCCCGTCGACCGGAACCCGGGGACTATGGCTACACCTTC
TRBJ2-2 | . | TRBV7-2 | . | CASSLVYRGGELFF | TGTGCCAGCAGCTTAGTCTATAGGGGCGGGGAGCTGTTTTTT
TRBJ2-1 | few | TRBV20-1 | TRBD2 | CSASRLAGGGNEQFF | TGCAGTGCTAGCCGACTAGCGGGAGGTGGCAATGAGCAGTTCTTC
TRBJ2-2 | few | TRBV5-1 | . | CASSLLGPDTGELFF | TGCGCCAGCAGCTTGTTGGGGCCCGACACCGGGGAGCTGTTTTTT
TRBJ2-3 | many | TRBV28 | . | CASSPPGGTDTQYF | TGTGCCAGCAGTCCACCCGGAGGGACAGATACGCAGTATTTT
TRBJ2-3 | many | TRBV7-9 | . | CASSGRYYTDTQYF | TGTGCCAGCAGCGGCAGGTACTACACAGATACGCAGTATTTT
TRBJ2-5 | many | TRBV3-1 | . | CASSNAAETQYF | TGTGCCAGCAGCAACGCGGCAGAGACCCAGTACTTC
TRBJ2-7 | few | TRBV10-3 | . | CAISDRYEQYF | TGTGCCATCAGTGACCGCTACGAGCAGTACTTC
TRBJ1-5 | . | TRBV6-2/TRBV6-3 | TRBD1 | CASSYSGQGNQPQHF | TGTGCCAGCAGTTACTCGGGACAGGGCAATCAGCCCCAGCATTTT
TRBJ2-3 | few | TRBV6-2/TRBV6-3 | TRBD2 | CASIPGLAASTDTQYF | TGTGCCAGCATCCCCGGTCTAGCGGCTAGCACAGATACGCAGTATTTT
TRBJ1-2 | few | TRBV7-9 | . | CASSLTATGYTF | TGTGCCAGCAGCTTGACAGCAACTGGCTACACCTTC
TRBJ1-5 | few | TRBV7-9 | . | CASSLGTANQPQHF | TGTGCCAGCAGCTTAGGGACGGCTAATCAGCCCCAGCATTTT
TRBJ1-2 | few | TRBV5-6 | . | CASSPSSSSSYGYTF | TGTGCCAGCAGCCCCAGTAGTTCCAGCAGCTATGGCTACACCTTC
TRBJ2-2 | many | TRBV7-9 | . | CASSKRAGELFF | TGTGCCAGCAGCAAAAGGGCCGGGGAGCTGTTTTTT
TRBJ1-2 | . | TRBV19 | . | CASSMRGTPRGYTF | TGTGCCAGTAGTATGCGCGGGACACCCCGAGGCTACACCTTC
TRBJ2-1 | . | TRBV5-6 | TRBD1 | CASSLGTGSYNEQFF | TGTGCCAGCAGCCTTGGGACAGGGAGTTACAATGAGCAGTTCTTC
TRBJ1-1 | . | TRBV20-1 | . | CSATERGTEAFF | TGCAGTGCTACCGAGCGGGGGACTGAAGCTTTCTTT
TRBJ2-1 | many | TRBV12-3/TRBV12-4 | . | CASSGEGEGNEQFF | TGTGCCAGCAGTGGCGAGGGAGAGGGTAATGAGCAGTTCTTC
TRBJ2-3 | . | TRBV4-2 | . | CASSRPTSEIAANYTQYF | TGTGCCAGCAGCCGGCCAACGAGCGAGATAGCGGCTAACTATACGCAGTATTTT
TRBJ2-2 | . | TRBV7-8 | . | CASSRDGSTGELFF | TGTGCCAGCAGCCGGGACGGATCCACCGGGGAGCTGTTTTTT
TRBJ2-5 | many | TRBV15 | TRBD2 | CATSRNGGGETQYF | TGTGCCACCAGCAGAAACGGCGGGGGAGAGACCCAGTACTTC
TRBJ1-5 | many | TRBV20-1 | TRBD1 | CSVGTGGMNQPQHF | TGCAGTGTAGGGACAGGGGGGATGAATCAGCCCCAGCATTTT
TRBJ1-4 | many | TRBV11-2 | . | CASSLSSGTNEKLFF | TGTGCCAGCAGCTTATCGTCTGGAACTAATGAAAAACTGTTTTTT
TRBJ2-7 | . | TRBV7-2 | TRBD1 | CASSLVAGQGRHEQYF | TGTGCCAGCAGCTTAGTTGCGGGACAGGGTCGGCACGAGCAGTACTTC
TRBJ2-1 | many | TRBV6-1 | . | CASRMTGRHNEQFF | TGTGCCAGCAGAATGACGGGACGCCACAATGAGCAGTTCTTC
TRBJ1-1 | many | TRBV12-3/TRBV12-4 | . | CASSLNPGYTEAFF | TGTGCCAGCAGTTTAAATCCAGGGTACACTGAAGCTTTCTTT
TRBJ2-7 | . | TRBV7-3 | TRBD1 | CASSFGTEYEQYF | TGTGCCAGCAGCTTTGGGACAGAATACGAGCAGTACTTC
TRBJ2-7 | many | TRBV20-1 | TRBD2 | CSARGFTSGSYEQYF | TGCAGTGCTAGAGGTTTTACTAGCGGGAGCTACGAGCAGTACTTC
TRBJ2-1 | many | TRBV12-3/TRBV12-4 | . | CASSLFSGDNEQFF | TGTGCCAGCAGTTTGTTTTCAGGCGACAATGAGCAGTTCTTC
TRBJ2-3 | many | TRBV4-2 | TRBD2 | CASSPGLAATDTQYF | TGTGCCAGCAGCCCGGGACTAGCGGCCACAGATACGCAGTATTTT
TRBJ1-5 | many | TRBV12-3/TRBV12-4 | . | CASSLGPNRDQPQHF | TGTGCCAGCAGTTTAGGACCTAACAGGGATCAGCCCCAGCATTTT
TRBJ2-1 | few | TRBV2 | . | CASRRLQLTSYNEQFF | TGTGCCAGCAGACGCCTACAGTTGACTTCCTACAATGAGCAGTTCTTC
TRBJ1-2 | many | TRBV7-6 | TRBD1 | CASSLGTGGNGYTF | TGTGCCAGCAGCTTAGGGACAGGGGGAAATGGCTACACCTTC
TRBJ2-1 | . | TRBV19 | TRBD2 | CASSIRGSLAEGNEQFF | TGTGCCAGTAGTATTCGGGGTAGTCTAGCGGAAGGAAATGAGCAGTTCTTC
TRBJ2-7 | few | TRBV3-1 | . | CASSPGRTYEQYF | TGTGCCAGCAGCCCTGGAAGAACCTACGAGCAGTACTTC
TRBJ2-3 | many | TRBV12-3/TRBV12-4 | . | CASSLAAGRGLVTQYF | TGTGCCAGCAGTTTAGCGGCTGGGAGGGGGCTGGTTACGCAGTATTTT
TRBJ2-1 | few | TRBV24-1 | TRBD2 | CATSDSPSGRVDEQFF | TGTGCCACCAGTGATTCCCCTAGCGGGAGGGTCGATGAGCAGTTCTTC
TRBJ2-7 | few | TRBV28 | . | CASRPMFGWSREQYF | TGTGCCAGCAGGCCGATGTTTGGTTGGTCACGGGAGCAGTACTTC